Following are 26 T cell receptor beta chains from one sample sequenced in a study of cytomegalovirus exposure and HLA in healthy donors. Both 60 Vbeta primers and 13 Jbeta primers went into the PCR. Clones were read by immunoSEQ multiplex PCR, and TCRdb kept only the in-frame ones, dropping some. The sample consists of around 180,000 clones, around 80% of them appearing once. Sequencing used PBMCs. The source is a boy younger than 10 in good health and CMV-seronegative.

The chain joins TRBV6-1 to TRBJ1-1; TRBD1 matches 7 bases. The CDR3 loop spans 13 amino acids. Germline V gene lookup returns CDR1 MNHNS and CDR2 SASEGT. Trimming took 7 bases from V and 6 from J; bases not matched to a gene: 8. Written as DNA, the CDR3 is TGTGCCAGCACCATAGGGGGCGTCGCTGAAGCTTTCTTT. It encodes CASTIGGVAEAFF.

This clone showed up just once. The conserved phenylalanine or tryptophan normally closing the CDR3 is absent here, so this likely arose from a read error. The rearrangement joins TRBV11-2 to TRBJ2-3; TRBD2 aligns across 10 bases. CDR1 and CDR2 from the germline V gene are SGHAT and FQNNGV. V shed 0 bases and J 5 bases; nucleotides not matched to a gene: 14. The CDR3 is 19 residues long. The chain's CDR3 is CASSLEPVQQRGGGDTQYL. The CDR3 DNA is TGTGCCAGCAGCTTAGAGCCCGTCCAGCAGCGGGGGGGCGGAGATACGCAGTATCTT.

V gene TRBV5-1 combines with J gene TRBJ2-2, with unresolved D. V gave up 2 bases and J gave up 6 bases, with 11 bases separating them. Germline V gene data show CDR1 as SGHRS and CDR2 as YFSETQ. CDR3 size: 14 residues. Here the CDR3 reads CASSFNSRSGELFF. In DNA form, the CDR3 reads TGCGCCAGCAGCTTTAACTCTAGGTCCGGGGAGCTGTTTTTT.

The V gene is TRBV7-3, the J gene TRBJ2-5, with D possibly matching TRBD2 (7 bases). V lost 3 bases, J lost 2 bases, and 13 bases lay in between. The CDR3 has 15 residues. Germline assignment: CDR1 SGHTA and CDR2 FQGTGA. The CDR3 region is CASSFGGGGQETQYF. CDR3 coding DNA: TGTGCCAGCAGCTTCGGAGGGGGGGGTCAAGAGACCCAGTACTTC.

This clone has a handful of counts. The V call is TRBV7-6, the J call TRBJ2-1, with D maybe TRBD2 (6 bases). This CDR3 is built from 13 residues. CDR1 and CDR2 (germline): SGHVS, FNYEAQ. V was trimmed by 5 bases and J by 7 bases, leaving 12 bases between them. CDR3 residues: CASSRDSRNEQFF. The CDR3 region has the DNA TGTGCCAGCAGCCGGGACTCTCGTAATGAGCAGTTCTTC.

V usage is TRBV7-9 and J usage is TRBJ1-4, with 9 bases identical to TRBD1. CDR1 is SEHNR and CDR2 is FQNEAQ in the germline V gene (reference sequence). This CDR3 has 15 amino acids. The junction had 4 bases not matched to a gene; V was cut back by 5 bases and J by 3 bases. The CDR3 loop reads CASSQGTGSNEKLFF. The CDR3 DNA reads as TGTGCCAGCAGCCAAGGGACAGGGTCTAATGAAAAACTGTTTTTT.

This chain connects TRBV5-1 to TRBJ2-3, with D tentatively TRBD2 (5 bases). V lost 3 bases, J lost 3 bases, and 14 bases lay in between. The CDR3 runs 15 residues. Germline CDR1 is SGHRS and CDR2 is YFSETQ. The CDR3 protein is CASSWAASGTDTQYF. The CDR3 DNA follows: TGCGCCAGCAGCTGGGCGGCGAGCGGAACAGATACGCAGTATTTT.

The genes are TRBV5-6 and TRBJ1-1, with D possibly TRBD1 on 6 matching bases. Germline V gives CDR1 SGHDT, CDR2 YYEEEE. The ends were cut back, 3 bases at V and 4 bases at J, with 10 bases in the middle. CDR3 size: 13 residues. CDR3 loop: CASSYRDGTEAFF. CDR3 coding DNA: TGTGCCAGCAGCTACAGGGATGGCACTGAAGCTTTCTTT.

This chain uses TRBV6-1 with TRBJ1-5; tentative D call: TRBD1 (5 bases). Trimming cost V 4 bases and J 4 bases, with 11 bases left between them. This CDR3 comprises 14 residues. Germline CDR1 is MNHNS and CDR2 is SASEGT. The CDR3: CASSVGRVNQPQHF. The CDR3 DNA sequence: TGTGCCAGCAGTGTGGGCAGGGTGAATCAGCCCCAGCATTTT.

The V and J genes are TRBV29-1 and TRBJ1-6, with 7 positions matching TRBD1. Germline loops: CDR1 SQVTM, CDR2 ANQGSEA. V shed 6 bases and J 7 bases; nucleotides not matched to a gene: 9. This CDR3 spans 14 amino acids. This chain's CDR3 is CSVRDRAPNSPLHF. DNA for the CDR3: TGCAGCGTGCGTGACAGGGCCCCAAATTCACCCCTCCACTTT.

The J gene is TRBJ1-1, the V gene TRBV6-6, with D perhaps matching TRBD1 (5 bases). Germline assignment: CDR1 MNHNY and CDR2 SVGAGI (reference sequence). Trimming removed 5 bases from V and 9 bases from J, with 10 bases in between. CDR3 length: 11 amino acids. The CDR3 DNA is TGTGCCAGCAGTCCCAGGGCGAAAGCTTTCTTT. This sequence encodes CASSPRAKAFF.

CDR3: CASSGGNEQFF. Written as DNA, the CDR3 is TGCGCCAGCAGCGGGGGGAATGAGCAGTTCTTC. The chain recombines TRBV5-1 with TRBJ2-1; tentative D call: TRBD2 (6 bases). Trimming shortened V by 4 bases and J by 7 bases, and 6 bases separated the two germline ends. CDR3 length: 11 amino acids. In germline, CDR1 is SGHRS, CDR2 YFSETQ.

The chain recombines TRBV5-1 with TRBJ1-4, with a tentative D call TRBD1 (5 bases). The CDR3 sequence is 14 residues long. Trimming cost V 8 bases and J 8 bases, with 19 bases left between them. Germline CDR1 reads SGHRS; CDR2 reads YFSETQ. In DNA form, the CDR3 reads TGCGCCAGTAGTATGACAGCCGGGAGAGAAAAACTGTTTTTT. Protein sequence: CASSMTAGREKLFF. The full variable domain, in which reference TRBV5-1 and TRBJ1-4 provide the parts outside the CDR3, is KAGVTQTPRYLIKTRGQQVTLSCSPISGHRSVSWYQQTPGQGLQFLFEYFSETQRNKGNFPGRFSGRQFSNSRSEMNVSTLELGDSALYLCASSMTAGREKLFFGSGTQLSVL.

This rearrangement joins TRBV29-1 to TRBJ1-1; D gene unclear. The V gene's germline CDR1 is SQVTM and CDR2 ANQGSEA. The CDR3 sequence is 13 residues long. The V end was cut by 2 bases, the J end by 14 bases, with 21 bases between. The CDR3 protein is CSVETRLSDYPFF. Here the CDR3 DNA reads TGCAGCGTTGAAACCCGACTTTCGGACTACCCCTTCTTT.

This clone was picked up a small number of times. The rearrangement links TRBV7-2 to TRBJ2-3, with 16 positions matching TRBD2. Per the germline V gene, CDR1 is SGHTA and CDR2 is FQGNSA. Unmatched junction bases numbered 6, after V lost 3 bases and J lost 6 bases. There are 17 residues in the CDR3. CDR3 sequence reads: CASSFGTSGGVPDTQYF. The CDR3, as DNA: TGTGCCAGCAGCTTCGGGACTAGCGGGGGGGTGCCGGATACGCAGTATTTT.

This clone has only one observation. This rearrangement joins TRBV12-5 to TRBJ1-5; D is possibly TRBD1 (6 bases). Germline V gene data show CDR1 as LGHNT and CDR2 as FRNRAP. CDR3 length: 16 amino acids. The ends were cut back, 9 bases at V and 3 bases at J, with 21 bases in the middle. CDR3 sequence (DNA): TGTGCTAGCGCCTTACAGGGTCGGACGTACAATCAGCCCCAGCATTTT. Amino acids: CASALQGRTYNQPQHF.

V gene TRBV18 combines with J gene TRBJ2-3, with D tentatively TRBD1 (6 bases). Germline V gives CDR1 KGHSH, CDR2 LQKENI. The CDR3 loop spans 15 amino acids. The V end was cut by 3 bases, the J end by 2 bases, with 12 bases between. CDR3 DNA sequence: TGTGCCAGCTCACCTTCTGCAGGGGTCACAGATACGCAGTATTTT. This sequence encodes CASSPSAGVTDTQYF.

The V and J genes are TRBV30 and TRBJ1-2; no reliable D call. V was pared by 4 bases and J by 3 bases, with 12 bases between. Germline V gene data show CDR1 as GTSNPN and CDR2 as SVGIG (reference sequence). The CDR3 runs to 13 residues. The chain's CDR3 is CAWIPGRDYGYTF. The CDR3 DNA reads TGTGCCTGGATCCCTGGGAGAGACTATGGCTACACCTTC.

The CDR3 loop is CASSAGLAVEQYV. The CDR3 coding sequence is TGTGCCAGCAGCGCGGGACTAGCTGTCGAGCAGTACGTC. The chain employs TRBV7-8 and TRBJ2-7; TRBD2 matches at 9 bases. The CDR3 runs 13 residues. The V gene's germline CDR1 is SGHVS and CDR2 FQNEAQ. V shed 5 bases, J shed 6 bases, and the junction held 5 bases outside the gene matches.

The chain uses TRBV30 and TRBJ2-5; weak D call: TRBD2 (6 bases). Germline V gene lookup returns CDR1 GTSNPN and CDR2 SVGIG (reference sequence). Between the trimmed V and J ends, which lost 4 bases and 2 bases, there was a span of 11 bases. This CDR3 has 13 residues. The CDR3 protein is CAWTGGLQETQYF. The CDR3 DNA is TGTGCCTGGACTGGGGGGTTACAAGAGACCCAGTACTTC. The full variable domain, in which reference TRBV30 and TRBJ2-5 provide the parts outside the CDR3, is SQTIHQWPATLVQPVGSPLSLECTVEGTSNPNLYWYRQAAGRGLQLLFYSVGIGQISSEVPQNLSASRPQDRQFILSSKKLLLSDSGFYLCAWTGGLQETQYFGPGTRLLVL.

This clone was detected only once. The genes are TRBV5-4 and TRBJ2-7; 8 nucleotides agree with TRBD1. CDR3 size: 14 residues. The germline CDR1 and CDR2 sequences are SGHNT and YYREEE (reference sequence). With V trimmed by 4 bases and J by 5 bases, 8 bases remained unmatched. CDR3 coding DNA: TGTGCCAGCAGCCGGGCAGGGGGCGGGGACGAGCAGTACGTC. Amino acid sequence: CASSRAGGGDEQYV.

The V call is TRBV7-9, the J call TRBJ2-5, with TRBD2 matching 8 bases. CDR1 and CDR2 (germline): SEHNR, FQNEAQ (reference sequence). J was trimmed by 4 bases and V by 6 bases; bases with no gene match: 13. This CDR3 comprises 16 residues. CDR3 in DNA: TGTGCCAGCAGTCCGTCCCCGGGGGGGCCCCCAGAGACCCAGTACTTC. This codes for CASSPSPGGPPETQYF.

In this sample, this clone turned up a few times. This rearrangement joins TRBV2 to TRBJ2-5, with D possibly TRBD2 on 6 matching bases. Trimming removed 8 bases from V and 1 base from J, with 17 bases in between. The CDR3 is 15 residues long. Germline-derived CDR1 and CDR2 are SNHLY and FYNNEI. This CDR3 reads CASEEAEGSQETQYF. The CDR3 DNA reads TGTGCCAGCGAGGAAGCGGAGGGGAGCCAAGAGACCCAGTACTTC.

The chain combines TRBV7-2 with TRBJ2-5, with 9 bases identical to TRBD1. The V segment lost 5 bases and the J segment 2 bases; nucleotides outside the gene matches: 9. Germline values: CDR1 SGHTA, CDR2 FQGNSA. This CDR3 has 16 amino acids. In nucleotides, the CDR3 is TGTGCCAGCAGCCGACCCACAGGGGGCGGTCAAGAGACCCAGTACTTC. Translating gives CASSRPTGGGQETQYF.

This chain joins TRBV19 and TRBJ1-6; 10 positions agree with TRBD1. With 3 bases clipped from V and 7 bases from J, the junction kept 9 bases outside the gene matches. The CDR3 spans 17 residues. Germline CDR1 and CDR2: LNHDA and SQIVND (reference sequence). The CDR3 reads CASSIKPGQGRNSPLHF. The CDR3, as DNA: TGTGCCAGTAGTATTAAACCGGGACAGGGGAGAAATTCACCCCTCCACTTT.

The chain carries TRBV30 and TRBJ2-2; D is perhaps TRBD2 (6 bases). Germline lookup yields CDR1 GTSNPN and CDR2 SVGIG (reference sequence). The CDR3 totals 12 residues. V lost 6 bases to trimming and J lost 8 bases, with 13 bases between them. In nucleotides, the CDR3 is TGTGCCTGCCCGGGAGAACGGGGGGAGCTGTTTTTT. Its protein product is CACPGERGELFF.